A selection of T cell receptor beta chains follows, all from one sample in a study of T cells after yellow fever vaccination. TCRdb processed the 5' RACE reads anew with MiXCR; each CDR3 protein has one entry. The profile shows just under 600,000 distinct CDR3 sequences, roughly 12% of them singletons. The sequencing used PBMCs, collected on the day of the yellow fever booster vaccination. These receptors were taken from a young man who received the YFV17D yellow fever vaccine. CDR3s include the opening cysteine and the closing phenylalanine or tryptophan. The D gene is left open where the match is weak. Clone sizes are given selectively: once, few, many, or a class where the clone is expanded.

D gene,V gene,J gene,clone size,CDR3 DNA,CDR3 protein
.,TRBV15,TRBJ1-1,.,TGTGCCACCAGATTGGGACCTTTGGCTGAAGCTTTCTTT,CATRLGPLAEAFF
TRBD2,TRBV20-1,TRBJ2-7,many,TGCAGTGCAAGGACTAGCGGGTACGAGCAGTACTTC,CSARTSGYEQYF
TRBD2,TRBV14,TRBJ2-1,few,TGTGCCAGCAGCCAAGATCGGACTAGCGGGAGTACCTACAATGAGCAGTTCTTC,CASSQDRTSGSTYNEQFF
.,TRBV6-2/TRBV6-3,TRBJ2-5,few,TGTGCCAGCAGTTACCACCGAGCAGGGTCCCGGGAGACCCAGTACTTC,CASSYHRAGSRETQYF
.,TRBV30,TRBJ2-1,.,TGTGCCTGGAGCTTTAACCGGGACTCTCCCCAGTTCTTC,CAWSFNRDSPQFF
TRBD1,TRBV4-2,TRBJ1-5,.,TGTGCCAGCAGCCAGGAGGACAGGGAAATTTATCAGCCCCAGCATTTT,CASSQEDREIYQPQHF
.,TRBV15,TRBJ2-5,few,TGTGCCACCAGCAGGGCGCCTAGGTACGAGACCCAGTACTTC,CATSRAPRYETQYF
TRBD2,TRBV29-1,TRBJ2-5,.,TGCAGCGTCGAACGTAGCGGGAGAGAGACCCAGTACTTC,CSVERSGRETQYF
TRBD1,TRBV4-2,TRBJ2-1,many,TGTGCCAGCAGCCGACCGGGACAGACCTACAATGAGCAGTTCTTC,CASSRPGQTYNEQFF
.,TRBV3-1,TRBJ2-1,.,TGTGCCAGCAGCCAAGACCTTCAGAATGAGCAGTTCTTC,CASSQDLQNEQFF
.,TRBV5-1,TRBJ2-6,.,TGCGCCAGCAGCTGGGGCGGGCAGCTCAGCTCTGGGGCCAACGTCCTGACTTTC,CASSWGGQLSSGANVLTF
.,TRBV20-1,TRBJ1-5,.,TGCAGTGCTAGAGATCCTTGGGCAGGGAATCAGCCCCAGCATTTT,CSARDPWAGNQPQHF
TRBD1,TRBV5-1,TRBJ1-1,many,TGCGCCAGCAGCTACCGACAGGGGATAAACACTGAAGCTTTCTTT,CASSYRQGINTEAFF
.,TRBV20-1,TRBJ2-1,few,TGCAGTGCTAGAGATTTGAGGGAGTTGGGGAATGAGCAGTTCTTC,CSARDLRELGNEQFF
TRBD2,TRBV4-2,TRBJ2-5,many,TGTGCCAGCAGCCAAGAAGCGGGAGGGTCCTTTTTGGAGACCCAGTACTTC,CASSQEAGGSFLETQYF
.,TRBV12-3/TRBV12-4,TRBJ1-2,few,TGTGCCAGCAGTTTGTCAGGGGAGGGGACCTATGGCTACACCTTC,CASSLSGEGTYGYTF
.,TRBV27,TRBJ1-2,.,TGTGCCAGCAGCTGGACGGCGTCGAACTCTAACTATGGCTACACCTTC,CASSWTASNSNYGYTF
TRBD2,TRBV7-9,TRBJ2-1,few,TGTGCCAGCAAGTCAGACTGGGAGCGGGAGTTATTCGATGAGCAGTTCTTC,CASKSDWERELFDEQFF
.,TRBV11-2,TRBJ1-1,few,TGTGCCAGCAGCCAGACTGAAGCTTTCTTT,CASSQTEAFF
TRBD2,TRBV7-9,TRBJ2-2,.,TGTGCCAGCAGCCCCCGCGGGAGGACCACCGGGGAGCTGTTTTTT,CASSPRGRTTGELFF
.,TRBV20-1,TRBJ2-4,.,TGCAGTGCCATAGAGGGGGGCCTAGCGAGAACCAAAAACATTCAGTACTTC,CSAIEGGLARTKNIQYF
TRBD1,TRBV27,TRBJ2-3,few,TGTGCCAGCAGTTTATCCGGACAGGGGATAGGGAATTTT,CASSLSGQGIGNF
.,TRBV6-2/TRBV6-3,TRBJ2-5,.,TGTGCCAGCAGTTACCGGGGGTCAGAAGAGACCCAGTACTTC,CASSYRGSEETQYF
.,TRBV4-3,TRBJ2-7,few,TGCGCCAGCAGCGAGACGGCAGGGGAGGCCTACGAGCAGTACTTC,CASSETAGEAYEQYF
TRBD1,TRBV29-1,TRBJ2-7,.,TGCAGCGTTGCCGACGGACAGGCGTTCTACGAGCAGTACTTC,CSVADGQAFYEQYF
.,TRBV5-6,TRBJ2-7,.,TGTGCCAGCAGCTCTCAAGCCACGGCTGGTATCAAGCAGTACTTC,CASSSQATAGIKQYF
TRBD2,TRBV5-1,TRBJ2-1,.,TGCGCCAGCAGCCCGGTTGGACTAGCGGGGGGCAATGAGCAGTTCTTC,CASSPVGLAGGNEQFF
.,TRBV15,TRBJ2-3,once,TGTGCCACCGGAGGCGAGGGTGGCGGGTACACAGATACGCAGTATTTT,CATGGEGGGYTDTQYF
.,TRBV25-1,TRBJ2-3,few,TGTGCCAGCAGTAAGACCCAGAGCACAGATACGCAGTATTTT,CASSKTQSTDTQYF
.,TRBV15,TRBJ1-2,few,TGTGCCACCAGCAAGGATAGGGGCTATGGCTACACCTTC,CATSKDRGYGYTF
.,TRBV5-1,TRBJ2-2,.,TGCGCCAGCAGCTTACGCCCCGCGGGCAAGGTCACCGGGGAGCTGTTTTTT,CASSLRPAGKVTGELFF
.,TRBV7-2,TRBJ2-2,few,TGTGCCAGCAGCTTAGTCCAGACCGGGGAGCTGTTTTTT,CASSLVQTGELFF
.,TRBV29-1,TRBJ2-5,few,TGCAGCGCCTGGAACTACGGTGGAGTTGAGACCCAGTACTTC,CSAWNYGGVETQYF
.,TRBV6-2/TRBV6-3,TRBJ2-7,few,TGTGCCAGCATTCCGGACTTGTACTCCTACGAGCAGTACTTC,CASIPDLYSYEQYF
TRBD2,TRBV15,TRBJ2-5,.,TGTGCCACCAGCAGGGCCATTCTAGCGGGAGTTAGAGAGACCCAGTACTTC,CATSRAILAGVRETQYF
TRBD2,TRBV12-3/TRBV12-4,TRBJ2-3,.,TGTGCCAGCATCAAGACTAGCAAGGACACAGATACGCAGTATTTT,CASIKTSKDTDTQYF
.,TRBV3-1,TRBJ1-5,many,TGTGCCAGCAGCCAGGGACAAAATCAGCCCCAGCATTTT,CASSQGQNQPQHF
.,TRBV5-1,TRBJ1-1,many,TGCGCCAGCAGCCTAGGCGGGGCGAACACTGAAGCTTTCTTT,CASSLGGANTEAFF
.,TRBV14,TRBJ2-3,once,TGTGCCAGCAGCGTGCGGGACGGAGATACGCAGTATTTT,CASSVRDGDTQYF
TRBD2,TRBV7-8,TRBJ2-7,few,TGTGCCAGCAGCCGATTGCTAGCGGTAGAGGACGAGCAGTACTTC,CASSRLLAVEDEQYF
.,TRBV9,TRBJ2-1,few,TGTGCCAGCAGCTGGGATCCCTACAATGAGCAGTTCTTC,CASSWDPYNEQFF
.,TRBV19,TRBJ2-7,few,TGTGCCAGTAGTATAGGTGAGCGAGACCGAACCTCCTACGAGCAGTACTTC,CASSIGERDRTSYEQYF
.,TRBV7-2,TRBJ2-7,.,TGTGCCAGCAGCCCAAGGCGCCCCGCATACGAGCAGTACTTC,CASSPRRPAYEQYF
.,TRBV7-9,TRBJ2-1,.,TGTGCCAGCAGCTTAGACTTGGATAAGCAGTTCTTC,CASSLDLDKQFF
TRBD1,TRBV5-1,TRBJ2-7,.,TGCGCCAGCAGCCGGTATGGGACTCGCGCGGGACAGGGGAAGAGCTCCTACGAGCAGTACTTC,CASSRYGTRAGQGKSSYEQYF
.,TRBV7-2,TRBJ2-1,few,TGTGCCAGCAGCGGCGGGCTGTACAATGAGCAGTTCTTC,CASSGGLYNEQFF
TRBD1,TRBV6-1,TRBJ2-7,few,TGTGCCAGCAGGGACAGGTTTTTAAGCTCCTACGAGCAGTACTTC,CASRDRFLSSYEQYF
TRBD2,TRBV5-4,TRBJ2-7,.,TGTGCCAGCAGCGCGACGGCGGGGGGAGACGAGCAGTACTTC,CASSATAGGDEQYF
.,TRBV7-2,TRBJ2-7,few,TGTGCCAGCAGCTACACTAGGGGCTACGAGCAGTACTTC,CASSYTRGYEQYF
.,TRBV27,TRBJ2-1,few,TGTGCCAGCAGTTTAATTGGGGCCTTCGGGAATGAGCAGTTCTTC,CASSLIGAFGNEQFF
.,TRBV7-3,TRBJ2-3,few,TGTGCCAGCAGCTTAAGCCGTTTCAGTGCGGACAGCACAGATACGCAGTATTTT,CASSLSRFSADSTDTQYF
.,TRBV20-1,TRBJ1-4,few,TGCAGTGCCCACACAGAACCTAATGAAAAACTGTTTTTT,CSAHTEPNEKLFF
.,TRBV29-1,TRBJ1-5,.,TGCAGCGGGATGACAGAGAAATTCAATCAGCCCCAGCATTTT,CSGMTEKFNQPQHF